One sample yielded the 3 T cell receptor beta chains listed below, sequenced in a study of spatial heterogeneity in lung cancer. Sample time point: sample taken at primary tumor resection. Sequencing of whole RNA from tumor, nontumor lung or frozen PBMC involved no sorting. One entry per CDR3 protein, called by TCRdb with MiXCR from the 5' RACE reads. The data show some 5,000 distinct CDR3 sequences, 30% to 35% seen once. The sample consisted of PBMCs, taken at surgery. Source of these receptors: a female donor with early-stage non-small cell lung cancer.

On this clonotype: The size of this beta chain means little, since it is a stray read in a library made for alpha chains. The V call is TRBV28, the J call TRBJ2-7, with D unclear. The CDR3 loop spans 13 amino acids. Trimming stripped 4 bases from V and 2 bases from J, with 9 bases between. In germline, CDR1 is MDHEN, CDR2 SYDVKM. CDR3 in amino acids: CASSSTVPYEQYF. The CDR3 nucleotides are TGTGCCAGCAGTTCCACTGTCCCCTACGAGCAGTACTTC. Full variable domain (missing parts from reference TRBV28 and TRBJ2-7): DVKVTQSSRYLVKRTGEKVFLECVQDMDHENMFWYRQDPGLGLRLIYFSYDVKMKEKGDIPEGYSVSREKKERFSLILESASTNQTSMYLCASSSTVPYEQYFGPGTRLTVT.

As for this clonotype: The library was built for alpha chains, so this beta chain is an off-target read and its size means little. V and J are TRBV12-3 or TRBV12-4 and TRBJ2-4, with unresolved D. V gave up 6 bases and J gave up 4 bases, with 7 bases separating them. The CDR3 sequence is 12 residues long. CDR3 residues: CASSVGKNIQYF. CDR3 DNA: TGTGCCAGCAGCGTCGGGAAAAACATTCAGTACTTC.

Turning to this clonotype: As an off-target read in a library built for alpha chains, this beta chain has a frequency of little significance. The chain employs TRBV7-9 and TRBJ2-1, with 9 bases fitting TRBD2. Germline CDR1 and CDR2: SEHNR and FQNEAQ (reference sequence). The CDR3 loop spans 15 amino acids. The junction had 5 bases not matched to a gene; V was cut back by 5 bases and J by 3 bases. CDR3 amino acids: CASSLSGGHYNEQFF. For the CDR3, the DNA is TGTGCCAGCAGCCTTAGCGGGGGTCACTACAATGAGCAGTTCTTC.